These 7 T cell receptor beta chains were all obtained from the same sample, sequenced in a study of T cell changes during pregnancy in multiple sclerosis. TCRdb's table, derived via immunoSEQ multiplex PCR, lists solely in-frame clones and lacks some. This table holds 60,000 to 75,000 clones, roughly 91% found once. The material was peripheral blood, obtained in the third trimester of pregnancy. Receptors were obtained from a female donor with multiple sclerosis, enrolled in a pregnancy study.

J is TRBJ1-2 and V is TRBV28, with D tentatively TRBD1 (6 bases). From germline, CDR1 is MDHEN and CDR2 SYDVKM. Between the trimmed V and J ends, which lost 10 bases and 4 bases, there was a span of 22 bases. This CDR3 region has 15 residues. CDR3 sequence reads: CATGPGGGQVYGYTF. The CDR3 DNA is TGTGCCACCGGCCCCGGGGGGGGGCAGGTCTATGGCTACACCTTC.

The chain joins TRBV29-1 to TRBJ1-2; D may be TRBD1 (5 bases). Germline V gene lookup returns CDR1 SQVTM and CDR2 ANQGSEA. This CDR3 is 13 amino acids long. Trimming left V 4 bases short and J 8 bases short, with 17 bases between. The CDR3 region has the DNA TGCAGCGTTGGGGGACTTAACGGGTGGGGCTACACCTTC. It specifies CSVGGLNGWGYTF.

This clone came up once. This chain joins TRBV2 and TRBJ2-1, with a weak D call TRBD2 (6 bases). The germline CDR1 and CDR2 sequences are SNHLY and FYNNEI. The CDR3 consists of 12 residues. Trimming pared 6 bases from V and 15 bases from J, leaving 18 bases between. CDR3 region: CASSQPLPGGFF. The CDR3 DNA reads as TGTGCCAGCAGCCAACCCTTACCCGGGGGGTTCTTC.

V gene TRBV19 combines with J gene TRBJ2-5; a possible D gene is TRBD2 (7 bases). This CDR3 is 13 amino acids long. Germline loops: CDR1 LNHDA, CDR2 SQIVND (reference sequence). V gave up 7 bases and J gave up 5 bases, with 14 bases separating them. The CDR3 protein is CASTMGGRETQYF. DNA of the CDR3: TGTGCCAGTACCATGGGGGGGCGGGAGACCCAGTACTTC.

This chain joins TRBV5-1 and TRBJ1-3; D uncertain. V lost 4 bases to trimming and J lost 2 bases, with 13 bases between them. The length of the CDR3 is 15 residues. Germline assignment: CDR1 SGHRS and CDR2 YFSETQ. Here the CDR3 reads CASSTGAVAGNTIYF. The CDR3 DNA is TGCGCCAGCAGCACTGGCGCGGTAGCTGGAAACACCATATATTTT.

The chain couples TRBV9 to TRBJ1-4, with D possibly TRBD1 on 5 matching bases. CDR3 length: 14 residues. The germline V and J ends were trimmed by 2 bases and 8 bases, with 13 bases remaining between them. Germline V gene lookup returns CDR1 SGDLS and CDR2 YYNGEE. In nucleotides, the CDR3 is TGTGCCAGCAGCGTTAGTCAGGGTGGGGAAAAACTGTTTTTT. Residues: CASSVSQGGEKLFF. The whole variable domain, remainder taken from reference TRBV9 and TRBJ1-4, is DSGVTQTPKHLITATGQRVTLRCSPRSGDLSVYWYQQSLDQGLQFLIQYYNGEERAKGNILERFSAQQFPDLHSELNLSSLELGDSALYFCASSVSQGGEKLFFGSGTQLSVL.

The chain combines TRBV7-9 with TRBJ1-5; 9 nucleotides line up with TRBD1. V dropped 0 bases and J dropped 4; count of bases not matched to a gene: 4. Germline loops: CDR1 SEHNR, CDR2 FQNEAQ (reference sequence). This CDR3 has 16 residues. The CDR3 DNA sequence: TGTGCCAGCAGCTTAGCCGTGGGACAGGGAAATCAGCCCCAGCATTTT. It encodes CASSLAVGQGNQPQHF.